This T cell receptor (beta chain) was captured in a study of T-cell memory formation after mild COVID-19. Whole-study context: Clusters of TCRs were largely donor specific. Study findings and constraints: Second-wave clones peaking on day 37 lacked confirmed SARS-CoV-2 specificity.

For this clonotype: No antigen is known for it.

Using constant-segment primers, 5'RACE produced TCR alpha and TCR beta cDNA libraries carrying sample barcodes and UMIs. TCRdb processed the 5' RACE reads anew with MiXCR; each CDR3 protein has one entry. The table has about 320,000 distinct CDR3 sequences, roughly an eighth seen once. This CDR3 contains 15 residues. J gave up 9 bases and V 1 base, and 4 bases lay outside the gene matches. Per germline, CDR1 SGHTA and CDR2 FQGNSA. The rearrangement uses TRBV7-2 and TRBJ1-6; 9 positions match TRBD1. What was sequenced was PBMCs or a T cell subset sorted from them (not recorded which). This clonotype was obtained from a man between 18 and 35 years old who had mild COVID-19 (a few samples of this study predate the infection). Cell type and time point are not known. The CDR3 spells CASSLEGQGSSPLHF. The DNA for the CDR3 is TGTGCCAGCAGCTTAGAGGGACAGGGTTCTTCACCCCTCCACTTT.